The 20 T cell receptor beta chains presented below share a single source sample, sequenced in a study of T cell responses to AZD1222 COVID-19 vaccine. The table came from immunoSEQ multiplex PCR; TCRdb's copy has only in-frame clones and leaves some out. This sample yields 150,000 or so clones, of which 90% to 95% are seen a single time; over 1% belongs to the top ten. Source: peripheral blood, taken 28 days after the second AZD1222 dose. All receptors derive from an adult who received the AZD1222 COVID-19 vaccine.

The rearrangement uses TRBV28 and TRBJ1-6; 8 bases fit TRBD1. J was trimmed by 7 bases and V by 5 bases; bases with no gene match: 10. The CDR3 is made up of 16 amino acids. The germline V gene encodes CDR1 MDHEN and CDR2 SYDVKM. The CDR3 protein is CASSNPTGVSNSPLHF. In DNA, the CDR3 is TGTGCCAGCAGTAATCCGACAGGGGTCAGCAATTCACCCCTCCACTTT.

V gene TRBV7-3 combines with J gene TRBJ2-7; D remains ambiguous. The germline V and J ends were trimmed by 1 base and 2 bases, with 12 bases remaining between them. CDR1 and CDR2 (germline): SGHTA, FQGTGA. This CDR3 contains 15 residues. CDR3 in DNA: TGTGCCAGCAGCTTAAGACCTGGACCGACCTACGAGCAGTACTTC. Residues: CASSLRPGPTYEQYF.

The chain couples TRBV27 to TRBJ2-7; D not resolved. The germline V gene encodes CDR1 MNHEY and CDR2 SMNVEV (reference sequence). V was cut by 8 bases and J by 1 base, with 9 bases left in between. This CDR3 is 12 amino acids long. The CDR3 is CASVSASYEQYF. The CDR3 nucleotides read TGTGCCAGCGTCAGCGCGTCCTACGAGCAGTACTTC.

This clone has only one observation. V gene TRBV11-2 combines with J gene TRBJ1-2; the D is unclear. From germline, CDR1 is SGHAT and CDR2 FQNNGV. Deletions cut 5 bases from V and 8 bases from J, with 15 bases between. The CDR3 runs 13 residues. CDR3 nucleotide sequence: TGTGCCAGCAGCCTAACCCTACTGGGGGGCTACACCTTC. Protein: CASSLTLLGGYTF.

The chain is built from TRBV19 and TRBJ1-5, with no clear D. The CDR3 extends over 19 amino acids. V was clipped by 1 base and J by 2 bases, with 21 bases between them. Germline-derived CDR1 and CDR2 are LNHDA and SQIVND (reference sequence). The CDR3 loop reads CASSIVGRHTAMRNQPQHF. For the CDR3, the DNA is TGTGCCAGTAGTATAGTGGGCAGACACACAGCGATGCGCAATCAGCCCCAGCATTTT. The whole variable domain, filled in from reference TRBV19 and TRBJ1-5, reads DGGITQSPKYLFRKEGQNVTLSCEQNLNHDAMYWYRQDPGQGLRLIYYSQIVNDFQKGDIAEGYSVSREKKESFPLTVTSAQKNPTAFYLCASSIVGRHTAMRNQPQHFGDGTRLSIL.

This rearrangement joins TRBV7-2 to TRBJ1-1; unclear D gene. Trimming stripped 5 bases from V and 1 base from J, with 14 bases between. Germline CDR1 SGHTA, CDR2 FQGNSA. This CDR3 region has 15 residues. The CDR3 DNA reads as TGTGCCAGCAGCCCCTTAGCGATTGAGAACACTGAAGCTTTCTTT. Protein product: CASSPLAIENTEAFF.

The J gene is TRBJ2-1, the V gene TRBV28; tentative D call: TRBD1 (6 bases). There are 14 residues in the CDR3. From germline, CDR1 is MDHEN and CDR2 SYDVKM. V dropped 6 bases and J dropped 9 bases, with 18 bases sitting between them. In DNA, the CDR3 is TGTGCCAGCAGGGGGGCATCTGACAACCGTGAGCAGTTCTTC. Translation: CASRGASDNREQFF.

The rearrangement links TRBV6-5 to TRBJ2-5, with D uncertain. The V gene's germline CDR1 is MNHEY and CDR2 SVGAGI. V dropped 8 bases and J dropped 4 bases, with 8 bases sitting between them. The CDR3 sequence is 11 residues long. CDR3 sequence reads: CASLYGETQYF. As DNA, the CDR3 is TGTGCCAGCCTCTATGGAGAGACCCAGTACTTC.

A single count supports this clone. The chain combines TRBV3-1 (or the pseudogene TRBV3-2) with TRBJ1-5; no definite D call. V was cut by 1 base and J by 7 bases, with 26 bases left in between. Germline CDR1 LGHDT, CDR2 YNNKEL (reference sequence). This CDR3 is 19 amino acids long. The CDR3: CASSQAEKWCTGLGQPQHF. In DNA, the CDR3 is TGTGCCAGCAGCCAAGCGGAGAAATGGTGTACGGGCTTGGGACAGCCCCAGCATTTT.

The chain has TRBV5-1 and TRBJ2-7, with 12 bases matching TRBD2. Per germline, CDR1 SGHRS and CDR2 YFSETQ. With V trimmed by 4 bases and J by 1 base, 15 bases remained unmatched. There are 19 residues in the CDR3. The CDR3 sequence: CASSGTAGLAGSRSYEQYF. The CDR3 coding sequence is TGCGCCAGCAGCGGTACCGCGGGACTAGCGGGTAGTCGGTCCTACGAGCAGTACTTC.

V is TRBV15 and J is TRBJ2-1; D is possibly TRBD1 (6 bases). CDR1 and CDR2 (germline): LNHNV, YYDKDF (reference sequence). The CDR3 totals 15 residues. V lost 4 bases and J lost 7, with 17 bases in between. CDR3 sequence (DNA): TGTGCCACCAGCACGCCGGCCAGGGGCCAAAATGAGCAGTTCTTC. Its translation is CATSTPARGQNEQFF.

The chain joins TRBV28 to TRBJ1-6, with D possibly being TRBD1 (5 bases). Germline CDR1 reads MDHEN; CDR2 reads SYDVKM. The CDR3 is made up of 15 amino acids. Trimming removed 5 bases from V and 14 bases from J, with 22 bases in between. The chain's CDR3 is CASSPDGTASQALHF. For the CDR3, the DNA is TGTGCCAGCAGTCCCGACGGGACGGCCTCTCAGGCCCTCCACTTT.

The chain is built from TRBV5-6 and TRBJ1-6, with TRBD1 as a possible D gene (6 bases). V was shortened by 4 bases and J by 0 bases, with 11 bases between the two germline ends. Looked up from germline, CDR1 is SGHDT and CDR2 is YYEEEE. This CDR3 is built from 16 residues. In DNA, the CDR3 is TGTGCCAGCAGCCCGGACAGCAGCTCCTATAATTCACCCCTCCACTTT. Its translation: CASSPDSSSYNSPLHF. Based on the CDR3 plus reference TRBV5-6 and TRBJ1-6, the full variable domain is DAGVTQSPTHLIKTRGQQVTLRCSPKSGHDTVSWYQQALGQGPQFIFQYYEEEERQRGNFPDRFSGHQFPNYSSELNVNALLLGDSALYLCASSPDSSSYNSPLHFGNGTRLTVT.

This CDR3 reads CASRADSLNTEAFF. In DNA, the CDR3 is TGTGCCAGCAGGGCCGACAGTTTGAACACTGAAGCTTTCTTT. The V gene is TRBV6-4, the J gene TRBJ1-1, with D possibly TRBD1 on 5 matching bases. The length of the CDR3 is 14 residues. The germline gives CDR1 MRHNA, CDR2 SNTAGT. V was clipped by 6 bases and J by 0 bases, with 11 bases between them.

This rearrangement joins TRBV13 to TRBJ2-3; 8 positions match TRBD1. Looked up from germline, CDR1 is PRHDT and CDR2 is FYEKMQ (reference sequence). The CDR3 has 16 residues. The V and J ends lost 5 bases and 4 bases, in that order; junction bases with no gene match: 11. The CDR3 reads CASSPGRGHQADTQYF. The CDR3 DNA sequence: TGTGCCAGCAGCCCCGGCAGGGGGCATCAGGCAGATACGCAGTATTTT.

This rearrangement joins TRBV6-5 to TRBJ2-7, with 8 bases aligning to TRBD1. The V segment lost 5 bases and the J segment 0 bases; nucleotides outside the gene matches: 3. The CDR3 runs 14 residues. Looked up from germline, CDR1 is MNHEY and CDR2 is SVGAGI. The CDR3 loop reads CASSTGTGSYEQYF. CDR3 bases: TGTGCCAGCAGTACGGGGACAGGCTCCTACGAGCAGTACTTC.

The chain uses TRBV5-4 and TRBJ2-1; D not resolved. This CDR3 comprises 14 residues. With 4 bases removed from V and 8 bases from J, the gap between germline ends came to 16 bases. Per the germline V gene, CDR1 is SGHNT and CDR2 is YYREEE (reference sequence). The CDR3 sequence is CASSPPGRFYEQFF. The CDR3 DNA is TGTGCCAGCAGCCCGCCCGGCCGATTTTATGAGCAGTTCTTC.

The CDR3 nucleotides are TGTGCCAGCAGCCCAACAGGGGGCAATCAGCCCCAGCATTTT. Amino acids: CASSPTGGNQPQHF. The chain links TRBV7-8 to TRBJ1-5; 7 bases map to TRBD1. The J segment lost 2 bases and the V segment lost 5 bases, leaving 3 bases of the junction unmatched. This CDR3 is 14 amino acids long. Looked up from germline, CDR1 is SGHVS and CDR2 is FQNEAQ.

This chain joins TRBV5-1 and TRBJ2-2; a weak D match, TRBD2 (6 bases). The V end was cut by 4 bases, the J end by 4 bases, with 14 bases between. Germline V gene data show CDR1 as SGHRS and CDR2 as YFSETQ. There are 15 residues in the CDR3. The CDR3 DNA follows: TGCGCCAGCAGCCCCCTGGAGGGGCCCACCGGGGAGCTGTTTTTT. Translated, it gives CASSPLEGPTGELFF.

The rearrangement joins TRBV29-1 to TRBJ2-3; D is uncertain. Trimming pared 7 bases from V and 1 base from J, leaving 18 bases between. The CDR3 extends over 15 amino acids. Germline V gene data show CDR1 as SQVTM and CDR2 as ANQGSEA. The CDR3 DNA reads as TGCAGCGCTGCTCCTACAGAGTTACGCACAGATACGCAGTATTTT. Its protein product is CSAAPTELRTDTQYF.